This T cell receptor (beta chain) emerged from a study of blood T cell repertoires in COVID-19. As for the study in general: PBMCs, B-cell-depleted T cells, or T cells provided the cDNA or gDNA that made up the material.

In the source study's methods: Reference gene primer amplification yielded estimated nucleated cell counts. Data came from immunoSEQ multiplex PCR; TCRdb stores just in-frame clones and leaves some out. Clonal size and the V and J genes are those of that table, whereas D and trimming came from the DNA. The sample yields 380,000 or so clones, around nine tenths seen once. The ends were cut back, 7 bases at V and 1 base at J, with 10 bases in the middle. The CDR3 is 13 amino acids. Germline CDR1 LGHDT, CDR2 YNNKEL (reference sequence). The chain joins TRBV3-1 (or the pseudogene TRBV3-2) to TRBJ1-1; D may be TRBD1 (6 bases). The sequence was collected from a woman in her sixties or seventies with COVID-19, enrolled during active disease. The specimen sequenced was peripheral blood. The CDR3 DNA follows: TGTGCCAGCAAGGCAGGGGAGAACACTGAAGCTTTCTTT. Its protein product is CASKAGENTEAFF.